A selection of T cell receptor beta chains follows, all from one sample in a study of T cell repertoires in cytomegalovirus infection. No antigen has been assigned to these receptors. TCRdb itself ran the reads through MiXCR, one entry per CDR3 protein. The sample lists about 25,000 distinct CDR3 sequences, around 21% seen once, with 90% to 95% in the top ten. Sequenced here: CD8+ T cells from cultured PBMCs, sampled from culture after CMV antigen stimulation. The receptors were sampled from a human donor in good health (CMV status not recorded). Some clones in this sample may be carry-over from other donors' samples. CDR3s include the opening cysteine and the closing phenylalanine or tryptophan. Each record gives: clone size, V gene, D gene, J gene, CDR3 protein, CDR3 DNA. A D gene is named only where the DNA matches it firmly. Where a row states a size, it is once, few, many or the class of an expanded clone; other rows omit it.

>once|TRBV7-7|.|TRBJ2-7
CASSLNSGFEQYF
TGTGCTAGCAGCTTAAATTCAGGGTTCGAGCAGTACTTC
>few|TRBV6-1|.|TRBJ1-1
CASSDWAGDTEAFF
TGTGCCAGCAGTGATTGGGCCGGGGACACTGAAGCTTTCTTT
>few|TRBV7-9|.|TRBJ2-1
CASRARWDNEQFF
TGTGCCAGCAGAGCGCGATGGGACAATGAGCAGTTCTTC
>.|TRBV9|.|TRBJ2-1
CASSPPGGSISYNEQFF
TGTGCCAGCAGCCCACCCGGAGGGTCCATCTCCTACAATGAGCAGTTCTTC
>.|TRBV6-6|.|TRBJ1-1
CASIPTATLNTEAFF
TGTGCCAGCATACCGACGGCGACCCTGAACACTGAAGCTTTCTTT
>many|TRBV7-9|.|TRBJ2-1
CASSRLLETLRNEQFF
TGTGCCAGCAGCAGACTCCTAGAGACTTTGAGAAATGAGCAGTTCTTC
>many|TRBV7-2|.|TRBJ2-5
CASVPVWGETQYF
TGTGCCAGCGTCCCAGTATGGGGAGAGACCCAGTACTTC
>.|TRBV27|TRBD1|TRBJ1-2
CASSFPGQRGYTF
TGTGCCAGCAGTTTCCCGGGACAGCGTGGCTACACCTTC
>.|TRBV7-6|.|TRBJ1-5
CASSPSAGRGFSNQPQHF
TGTGCCAGCAGCCCGAGTGCGGGTAGGGGGTTTAGCAATCAGCCCCAGCATTTT
>many|TRBV19|TRBD2|TRBJ2-1
CASSIGLADYNEQFF
TGTGCCAGTAGTATAGGTCTAGCGGATTACAATGAGCAGTTCTTC
>few|TRBV5-5|TRBD1|TRBJ2-6
CASSLWDRLLSGANVLTF
TGTGCCAGCAGCCTATGGGACAGGCTTCTCTCTGGGGCCAACGTCCTGACTTTC
>few|TRBV19|.|TRBJ2-3
CASSILGALPDTQYF
TGTGCCAGTAGTATTCTAGGGGCTTTGCCAGATACGCAGTATTTT
>many|TRBV12-3/TRBV12-4|.|TRBJ1-1
CASSKLNTEAFF
TGTGCCAGCAGCAAATTGAACACTGAAGCTTTCTTT
>many|TRBV6-1|.|TRBJ2-7
CASSLRSSYEQYF
TGTGCCAGCAGTCTCAGGAGCTCCTACGAGCAGTACTTC
>few|TRBV15|TRBD1|TRBJ2-3
CATSRDRASTDTQYF
TGTGCCACCAGCAGGGACAGGGCTAGCACAGATACGCAGTATTTT
>.|TRBV28|.|TRBJ1-2
CASSIRSSYGYTF
TGTGCCAGCAGCATTCGGAGCTCCTATGGCTACACCTTC
>many|TRBV7-8|TRBD2|TRBJ2-3
CASSFSGGALDTQYF
TGTGCCAGCAGCTTCAGCGGGGGGGCCCTAGATACGCAGTATTTT
>few|TRBV6-6|TRBD2|TRBJ2-1
CASSYLMGGINEQFF
TGTGCCAGCAGTTACTTAATGGGGGGGATAAATGAGCAGTTCTTC
>few|TRBV20-1|TRBD1|TRBJ2-7
CSARDPVRGRSYEQYF
TGCAGTGCTAGAGATCCCGTCAGGGGGCGATCCTACGAGCAGTACTTC
>.|TRBV5-5|.|TRBJ2-5
CASSLVGRDGTQYF
TGTGCCAGCAGCTTGGTTGGCAGGGACGGGACCCAGTACTTC